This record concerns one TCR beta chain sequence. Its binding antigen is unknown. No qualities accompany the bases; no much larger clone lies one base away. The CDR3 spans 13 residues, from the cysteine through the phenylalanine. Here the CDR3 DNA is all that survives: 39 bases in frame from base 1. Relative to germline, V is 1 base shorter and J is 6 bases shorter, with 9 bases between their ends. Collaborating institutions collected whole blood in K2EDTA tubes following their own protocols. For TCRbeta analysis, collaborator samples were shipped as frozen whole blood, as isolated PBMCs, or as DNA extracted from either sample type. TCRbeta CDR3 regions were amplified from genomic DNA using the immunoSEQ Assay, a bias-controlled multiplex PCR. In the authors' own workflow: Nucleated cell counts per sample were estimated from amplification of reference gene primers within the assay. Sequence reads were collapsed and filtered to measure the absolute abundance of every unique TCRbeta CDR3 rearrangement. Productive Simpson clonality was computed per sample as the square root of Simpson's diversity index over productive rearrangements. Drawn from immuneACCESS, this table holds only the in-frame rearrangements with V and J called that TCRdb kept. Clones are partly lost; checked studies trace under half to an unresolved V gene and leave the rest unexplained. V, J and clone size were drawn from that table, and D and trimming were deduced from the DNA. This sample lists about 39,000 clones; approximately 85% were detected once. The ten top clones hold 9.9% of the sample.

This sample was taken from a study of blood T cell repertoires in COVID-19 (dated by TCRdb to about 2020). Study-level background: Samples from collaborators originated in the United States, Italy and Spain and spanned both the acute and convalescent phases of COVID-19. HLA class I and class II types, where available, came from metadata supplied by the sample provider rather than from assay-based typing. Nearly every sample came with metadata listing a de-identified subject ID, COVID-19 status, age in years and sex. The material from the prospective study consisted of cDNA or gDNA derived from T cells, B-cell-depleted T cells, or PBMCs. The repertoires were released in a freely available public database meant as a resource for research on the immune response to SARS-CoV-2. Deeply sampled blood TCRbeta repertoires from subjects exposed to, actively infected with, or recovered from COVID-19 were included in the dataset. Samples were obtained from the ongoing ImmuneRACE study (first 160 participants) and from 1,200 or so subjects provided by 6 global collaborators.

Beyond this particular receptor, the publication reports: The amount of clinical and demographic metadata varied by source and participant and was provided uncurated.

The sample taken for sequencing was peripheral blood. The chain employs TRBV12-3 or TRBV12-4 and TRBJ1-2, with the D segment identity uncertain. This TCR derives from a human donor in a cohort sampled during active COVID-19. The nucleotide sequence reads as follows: TGTGCCAGCAGTTTAGGAGGGAGGGATGGCTACACCTTC. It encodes CASSLGGRDGYTF.